This entry is about one T cell receptor (beta chain). The antigen this receptor binds is unknown. Base qualities were left out, and no much larger clone turns up one base away. Interpreted using the paper, the time point label stands for: pre-treatment baseline. Blood was sampled before treatment (T0) and at week 3 (W3), after the first cycle of checkpoint blockade. Except for a couple of patients with rapid clinical progression, response was assessed 12 weeks after the first infusion by RECIST 1.1; disease control meant complete response, partial response or stable disease. Patients were excluded for prior systemic cancer treatment, concomitant immunosuppressant therapy or synchronous other active malignancies. Sorted CD8+ memory and naive T cell subsets were sequenced at T0 and W3 from six patients, three progressing and three with disease control. PBMC were isolated from blood with Lymphoprep and SepMate tubes, followed by red cell lysis. DNA from PBMC and sorted T cell subsets was extracted with QIAamp DNA Blood Mini kits. CD8+ T cell subsets were sorted live on a FACSAria III cytometer and then frozen prior to DNA extraction. Fresh PBMC for flow cytometry were kept at 4 degrees C in PBS containing around 2% fetal bovine serum and were analyzed within 25 hours.

The data belong to a study of blood T cell dynamics during melanoma immunotherapy (dated by TCRdb to between 2020 and 2021). With respect to the entire study: Patients had metastatic melanoma and received first-line pembrolizumab or nivolumab plus ipilimumab as standard of care in the United Kingdom. To find early correlates of response, the study profiled the peripheral T cell receptor repertoires of patients with metastatic melanoma both before and after one cycle of checkpoint inhibitor therapy. The training cohort was made up of consecutive patients, while a further independent group of patients from the same centre was pooled to form an external validation set.

Sequences PRHDT (CDR1) and FYEKMQ (CDR2) are obtained from the germline V gene (reference sequence). The CDR3 runs 15 residues from the cysteine to the phenylalanine. This entry keeps only the CDR3 DNA: 45 bases, framed from base 1. V trim: 5 bases; J trim: 5 bases; unmatched bases: 10. Overall study outcomes, separate from this receptor: The relatively small sample size was acknowledged as a potential limitation on generalization of the results. Of the sorted CD8+ subsets, TIE cells had both the highest clonality and the greatest similarity to cfDNA CDR3 sequences, which suggests active turnover converging on dominant clones. The study was unable to establish whether the T cell clones driving the repertoire changes were melanoma-specific or instead reflected general immune activation.

The entire DNA extracted from each sorted CD8+ T cell subset was loaded into the assay. TCR beta CDR3 sequences were amplified from genomic DNA with the immunoSEQ TCRb Assay kit following manufacturer instructions. The KAPA Library Quantification Kit for Illumina platforms was used to quantify pooled libraries by qPCR. Sequencing of the pooled libraries was done on an Illumina NextSeq 500, with clustering at about 0.6-1.1 pM. The original pipeline was this. TCR data were analyzed using immunoSEQ ANALYZER and the R LymphoSeq package. A rearrangement efficiency score was calculated as productive divided by the sum of productive and non-productive CDR3 sequences. Within each patient, timepoints were compared pairwise for clonality, measured with the Gini coefficient, and for diversity, measured with the Renyi index at alpha=1. Clonal relatedness, based on an edit distance of 3, and repertoire similarity, based on the Bhattacharyya coefficient, were both computed in LymphoSeq. Linear discriminant analysis on week-3 changes in clonality and diversity was built with the R MASS and caret packages to classify response. TCRdb limited this immuneACCESS table to in-frame rearrangements with V and J called. A share of clones is missing; checked studies link under half to unresolved V genes, and the rest is unexplained. Clone size and V and J calls were adopted from that table, with D and trimming inferred from the DNA. This sample has some 1,400 clones in its table, and about nine tenths of those were observed once. The ten largest make up 1.3% to 1.5% of the sample.

Here the sequenced sample was effector memory CD8+ T cells from blood, taken from a patient treated with checkpoint blockade. The receptor was isolated from a human donor with melanoma. This receptor chain uses TRBV13 and TRBJ2-7; TRBD1 fits 9 bases in the junction. The sequenced DNA is TGTGCCAGCAGCACAGCCGGGACAGGGCGCAACGAGCAGTACTTC. Its translation reads: CASSTAGTGRNEQYF. With the rest looked up from the reference TRBV13 and TRBJ2-7 genes rather than sequenced, the full variable domain is AAGVIQSPRHLIKEKRETATLKCYPIPRHDTVYWYQQGPGQDPQFLISFYEKMQSDKGSIPDRFSAQQFSDYHSELNMSSLELGDSALYFCASSTAGTGRNEQYFGPGTRLTVT.